The 13 T cell receptor beta chains reported below all come from one sample, sequenced in a study of siplizumab effects on memory and regulatory T cells. Sequencing was performed with immunoSEQ multiplex PCR; in TCRdb, only in-frame clones are kept and a portion is missing. In the table there are roughly 60,000 clones, about 92% of which are singletons. The sample comprised CD8+ T cells sorted from blood. The receptors were sampled from a human donor in good health.

A single count supports this clone. The V and J genes are TRBV4-1 and TRBJ2-7, with 9 bases fitting TRBD1. Germline V gives CDR1 MGHRA, CDR2 YSYEKL. V dropped 2 bases and J dropped 3; count of bases not matched to a gene: 5. The CDR3 loop spans 15 amino acids. CDR3 in amino acids: CASSQLPGQGYEQYF. CDR3 bases: TGCGCCAGCAGCCAACTTCCGGGACAGGGCTACGAGCAGTACTTC.

The chain joins TRBV5-6 to TRBJ1-2; D gene ambiguous. V was cut by 4 bases and J by 4 bases, with 8 bases left in between. The CDR3 spans 12 residues. The germline V gene has CDR1 SGHDT and CDR2 YYEEEE. For the CDR3, the DNA is TGTGCCAGCAGCGACCGGGGCTATGGCTACACCTTC. It specifies CASSDRGYGYTF.

This clone has just one count. The CDR3 nucleotides are TGTGCCAGTAGTCCCCGTGGCACATCCTACGAGCAGTACTTC. It is translated as CASSPRGTSYEQYF. The gene calls are TRBV19 and TRBJ2-7; D not certain. Germline-derived CDR1 and CDR2 are LNHDA and SQIVND (reference sequence). V was pared by 5 bases and J by 1 base, with 12 bases between. The CDR3 extends over 14 amino acids.

The chain has TRBV19 and TRBJ1-1; D not certain. Germline V CDR1 and CDR2: LNHDA, SQIVND (reference sequence). Trimming removed 11 bases at V and 4 bases at J, with 17 bases between. The CDR3 runs to 13 residues. The CDR3 reads CAVDTGGITEAFF. As DNA, the CDR3 is TGTGCCGTAGACACCGGTGGGATCACTGAAGCTTTCTTT.

This clone was seen a single time. V gene TRBV4-1 combines with J gene TRBJ1-2; 11 nucleotides match TRBD1. The CDR3 is 16 residues long. CDR1 MGHRA and CDR2 YSYEKL come from the germline V gene. Trimming took 1 base from V and 6 from J; bases not matched to a gene: 7. CDR3 protein: CASSQVPGQGVDGYTF. The CDR3 DNA reads TGCGCCAGCAGCCAAGTCCCGGGACAGGGGGTTGATGGCTACACCTTC.

The J gene is TRBJ1-2, the V gene TRBV5-6; no reliable D call. V shed 3 bases and J shed 7 bases, with 19 bases lying between them. CDR3 length: 15 residues. Germline-derived CDR1 and CDR2 are SGHDT and YYEEEE. CDR3: CASSWNVRDGTGYTF. The CDR3 DNA is TGTGCCAGCAGCTGGAATGTGCGGGATGGCACTGGCTACACCTTC.

This sequence joins TRBV5-1 and TRBJ2-7; TRBD2 is a possible D gene (6 bases). The CDR3 loop spans 16 amino acids. V gave up 0 bases and J gave up 3 bases, with 16 bases separating them. CDR1 and CDR2 from the germline V gene are SGHRS and YFSETQ. CDR3 nucleotide sequence: TGCGCCAGCAGCTTGGTAGGTCGGGAGAGGTACTACGAGCAGTACTTC. It encodes CASSLVGRERYYEQYF.

This clone was recorded a few times. The gene calls are TRBV13 and TRBJ1-1; perhaps TRBD1 as D (6 bases). Germline V gene lookup returns CDR1 PRHDT and CDR2 FYEKMQ (reference sequence). The CDR3 is made up of 14 amino acids. The germline V and J ends were trimmed by 4 bases and 5 bases, with 14 bases remaining between them. The CDR3 spells CASSSGVGGTEAFF. In DNA, the CDR3 is TGTGCCAGCAGCTCAGGGGTTGGAGGTACTGAAGCTTTCTTT.

The chain carries TRBV11-3 and TRBJ2-1, with D perhaps being TRBD1 or TRBD2 (5 bases each). The CDR3 is 13 amino acids. With 5 bases removed from V and 5 bases from J, the gap between germline ends came to 10 bases. The germline gives CDR1 SGHNT, CDR2 YENEEA. The CDR3 protein is CASSKGPNNEQFF. Written as DNA, the CDR3 is TGTGCCAGCAGCAAGGGACCCAACAATGAGCAGTTCTTC.

V gene TRBV7-9 combines with J gene TRBJ2-5; 13 positions match TRBD2. Germline CDR1 reads SEHNR; CDR2 reads FQNEAQ (reference sequence). This CDR3 comprises 19 residues. The ends lost 6 bases at V and 5 bases at J; junction bases unmatched: 18. The CDR3 sequence: CASRPGQGLAGVHWETQYF. CDR3 DNA: TGTGCCAGCAGACCGGGCCAAGGACTAGCGGGAGTCCATTGGGAGACCCAGTACTTC.

J is TRBJ2-5 and V is TRBV9, with D tentatively TRBD2 (5 bases). Germline CDR1 is SGDLS and CDR2 is YYNGEE. This CDR3 spans 15 amino acids. V was pared by 0 bases and J by 4 bases, with 13 bases between. CDR3 residues: CASSVGAPSGETQYF. CDR3 nucleotides: TGTGCCAGCAGCGTAGGAGCCCCGAGCGGAGAGACCCAGTACTTC.

This clone was recorded only once. This sequence joins TRBV7-9 and TRBJ2-5; D unclear. Trimming left V 1 base short and J 9 bases short, with 15 bases between. This CDR3 contains 14 residues. Germline V gives CDR1 SEHNR, CDR2 FQNEAQ (reference sequence). CDR3 amino acids: CASSLEVSPQAQYF. As DNA, the CDR3 is TGTGCCAGCAGCTTAGAGGTATCCCCCCAGGCCCAGTACTTC.

This clone was picked up one time. The chain combines TRBV15 with TRBJ2-5, with D unclear. CDR3 length equals 15 residues. V lost 1 base to trimming and J lost 5 bases, with 14 bases between them. Germline assignment: CDR1 LNHNV and CDR2 YYDKDF (reference sequence). The CDR3 protein is CATSRVGNVGETQYF. CDR3 nucleotides: TGTGCCACCAGCAGAGTAGGGAATGTGGGGGAGACCCAGTACTTC.